What follows are 21 T cell receptor beta chains derived from one specimen sequenced in a study of blood T cell repertoires in COVID-19. The table came from immunoSEQ multiplex PCR; TCRdb's copy has only in-frame clones and leaves some out. The top ten hold 5% to 6.5% of the sample, which has some 70,000 clones, over 70% seen once. Sequenced material: peripheral blood. The origin of the receptors is a man between 45 and 60 years old with active COVID-19.

The chain recombines TRBV12-5 with TRBJ1-1, with D possibly TRBD1 on 6 matching bases. This CDR3 is built from 19 residues. V gave up 0 bases and J gave up 2 bases, with 22 bases separating them. Germline V gives CDR1 LGHNT, CDR2 FRNRAP. The DNA for the CDR3 is TGTGCTAGTGGTTTGGTGGTTCAGGGGACGGACAGACAAAACACTGAAGCTTTCTTT. Translated, it gives CASGLVVQGTDRQNTEAFF. Using reference TRBV12-5 and TRBJ1-1 for the parts outside the CDR3, the full variable domain is DARVTQTPRHKVTEMGQEVTMRCQPILGHNTVFWYRQTMMQGLELLAYFRNRAPLDDSGMPKDRFSAEMPDATLATLKIQPSEPRDSAVYFCASGLVVQGTDRQNTEAFFGQGTRLTVV.

This clone came up once. The chain joins TRBV5-1 to TRBJ2-1; TRBD1 aligns across 7 bases. V lost 6 bases to trimming and J lost 1 base; unmatched junction nucleotides: 10. There are 16 residues in the CDR3. Germline V gene data show CDR1 as SGHRS and CDR2 as YFSETQ. CDR3 region: CASTPGTVPSYNEQFF. The CDR3 coding sequence is TGCGCCAGCACCCCCGGGACAGTCCCTTCCTACAATGAGCAGTTCTTC.

The chain carries TRBV3-1 (or the pseudogene TRBV3-2) and TRBJ2-7; no firm D call. The germline gives CDR1 LGHDT, CDR2 YNNKEL (reference sequence). V shed 2 bases and J shed 6 bases, with 5 bases lying between them. The length of the CDR3 is 11 residues. The CDR3 DNA is TGTGCCAGCAGCCAATCGCGCGAGCAGTACTTC. Translated: CASSQSREQYF.

This clone showed up just a few times. The chain links TRBV6-2 or TRBV6-3 to TRBJ1-2, with unresolved D. Germline CDR1 is MNHEY and CDR2 is SVGEGT. Trimming left V 3 bases short and J 2 bases short, with 7 bases between. The CDR3 has 13 residues. CDR3 region: CASSYLENYGYTF. In nucleotides, the CDR3 is TGTGCCAGCAGTTATTTGGAGAACTATGGCTACACCTTC.

This clone was counted between two and nine times. The chain uses TRBV7-9 and TRBJ1-5, with 7 bases lining up with TRBD1. CDR1 is SEHNR and CDR2 is FQNEAQ in the germline V gene (reference sequence). The CDR3 sequence is 13 residues long. With 4 bases clipped from V and 6 bases from J, the junction kept 3 bases outside the gene matches. This CDR3 reads CASSSTGVQPQHF. The DNA for the CDR3 is TGTGCCAGCAGCTCCACAGGGGTTCAGCCCCAGCATTTT.

The chain links TRBV29-1 to TRBJ2-2; D unclear. The V end lost 8 bases, the J end lost 0 bases, and 10 bases lay between the germline ends. The CDR3 is 13 residues long. Germline CDR1 and CDR2: SQVTM and ANQGSEA. DNA of the CDR3: TGCAGCCCGAGAGATTCGAACACCGGGGAGCTGTTTTTT. Its protein product is CSPRDSNTGELFF.

The chain recombines TRBV11-3 with TRBJ2-7, with 7 bases identical to TRBD1. Germline values: CDR1 SGHNT, CDR2 YENEEA. J lost 3 bases, V lost 5 bases, and 7 bases had no gene match. The CDR3 sequence is 14 residues long. This chain's CDR3 is CASSPSRDSYEQYF. CDR3 nucleotide sequence: TGTGCCAGCAGCCCGTCAAGGGACAGCTACGAGCAGTACTTC.

This clone was counted once. The chain recombines TRBV28 with TRBJ2-3, with D perhaps matching TRBD2 (5 bases). Germline CDR1 MDHEN, CDR2 SYDVKM. The V and J ends lost 3 bases and 5 bases respectively, with 12 bases between them. CDR3 length equals 14 residues. The CDR3 is CASSFSLAVDTQYF. DNA of the CDR3: TGTGCCAGCAGTTTTTCGCTAGCCGTAGATACGCAGTATTTT.

The chain employs TRBV5-5 and TRBJ2-7; D may be TRBD1 (5 bases). V gave up 4 bases and J gave up 2 bases, with 13 bases separating them. The CDR3 extends over 14 amino acids. Germline V lookup: CDR1 SGHKS, CDR2 YYEKEE (reference sequence). CDR3: CASSPDDRPYEQYF. The CDR3 DNA sequence: TGTGCCAGCAGCCCCGATGACAGACCCTACGAGCAGTACTTC. The full variable domain, rest sourced from reference TRBV5-5 and TRBJ2-7, is DAGVTQSPTHLIKTRGQQVTLRCSPISGHKSVSWYQQVLGQGPQFIFQYYEKEERGRGNFPDRFSARQFPNYSSELNVNALLLGDSALYLCASSPDDRPYEQYFGPGTRLTVT.

The J gene is TRBJ1-2, the V gene TRBV6-5; D is perhaps TRBD1 (6 bases). CDR1 is MNHEY, CDR2 SVGAGI, per germline. The CDR3 covers 12 residues. V lost 6 bases to trimming and J lost 4 bases, with 9 bases between them. CDR3 nucleotides: TGTGCCAGCAGACAAGGGGGCTATGGCTACACCTTC. Amino acid sequence: CASRQGGYGYTF.

J is TRBJ2-7 and V is TRBV6-2 or TRBV6-3; 7 bases fit TRBD1. Trimming took 5 bases from V and 0 from J; bases not matched to a gene: 7. The CDR3 contains 15 residues. Germline V gene sequence: CDR1 MNHEY, CDR2 SVGEGT. The CDR3 bases are TGTGCCAGCAGTGACCGACAGGGAACCTCCTACGAGCAGTACTTC. This sequence encodes CASSDRQGTSYEQYF.

Judged by abundance, this clone is medium-sized. The chain joins TRBV4-1 to TRBJ1-1; D unresolved. This CDR3 is built from 15 residues. Germline loops: CDR1 MGHRA, CDR2 YSYEKL. V dropped 1 base and J dropped 6 bases, with 15 bases sitting between them. The CDR3 here is CASSQAPFNGAEAFF. The CDR3 region has the DNA TGCGCCAGCAGCCAAGCACCCTTTAATGGAGCTGAAGCTTTCTTT.

This clone was seen a single time. The chain has TRBV5-1 and TRBJ2-2, with D possibly TRBD1 on 6 matching bases. CDR3 length: 15 amino acids. Germline V gene data show CDR1 as SGHRS and CDR2 as YFSETQ. With 0 bases removed from V and 5 bases from J, the gap between germline ends came to 11 bases. The CDR3 bases are TGCGCCAGCAGCTTGGTACAGGGACGAACCGGGGAGCTGTTTTTT. It specifies CASSLVQGRTGELFF.

The chain combines TRBV7-2 with TRBJ1-5; unclear D gene. V lost 1 base and J 5 bases, leaving 9 bases between the germline ends. The V gene's germline CDR1 is SGHTA and CDR2 FQGNSA. This CDR3 spans 14 amino acids. The CDR3 DNA sequence: TGTGCCAGCAGCTTAGTGGGGAGAGATCAGCCCCAGCATTTT. This gives the protein CASSLVGRDQPQHF.

The chain combines TRBV7-3 with TRBJ2-2; 8 nucleotides align to TRBD1. Germline CDR1 is SGHTA and CDR2 is FQGTGA. Unmatched junction bases numbered 9, after V lost 5 bases and J lost 1 base. This CDR3 spans 17 amino acids. CDR3 sequence reads: CASSPLIGTGNTGELFF. In nucleotides, the CDR3 is TGTGCCAGCAGCCCTCTTATCGGGACAGGGAACACCGGGGAGCTGTTTTTT.

This clone is a singleton in its sample. This chain joins TRBV14 and TRBJ2-1; maybe TRBD2 (5 bases). The CDR3 consists of 14 residues. Germline V gives CDR1 SGHDN, CDR2 FVKESK. V was pared by 2 bases and J by 2 bases, with 7 bases between. The CDR3: CASSQFGAYNEQFF. CDR3 nucleotide sequence: TGTGCCAGCAGCCAATTCGGGGCCTACAATGAGCAGTTCTTC.

The gene calls are TRBV27 and TRBJ2-3; D is undetermined. The V end lost 2 bases, the J end lost 3 bases, and 15 bases lay between the germline ends. The germline V gene encodes CDR1 MNHEY and CDR2 SMNVEV (reference sequence). The CDR3 has 16 residues. The CDR3 DNA reads as TGTGCCAGCAGTTTAGCCTCGTCTACGGTGACAGATACGCAGTATTTT. The encoded protein is CASSLASSTVTDTQYF.

The rearrangement links TRBV5-6 to TRBJ1-2, with TRBD1 matching 9 bases. V lost 2 bases and J lost 10; bases outside the gene matches: 12. There are 15 residues in the CDR3. In germline, CDR1 is SGHDT, CDR2 YYEEEE. CDR3 region: CASSLYGQGRMIYTF. In DNA, the CDR3 is TGTGCCAGCAGCTTATACGGACAGGGGAGGATGATCTACACCTTC.

The chain combines TRBV4-2 with TRBJ2-5; 8 positions match TRBD2. Germline CDR1 and CDR2: LGHNA and YNFKEQ. CDR3 length: 15 amino acids. V was clipped by 6 bases and J by 5 bases; unmatched bases: 11. The CDR3: CASSTGSGSGETQYF. The DNA for the CDR3 is TGTGCCAGCAGTACGGGGAGCGGGAGTGGCGAGACCCAGTACTTC.

V is TRBV13 and J is TRBJ2-5, with 9 bases lining up with TRBD1. The CDR3 consists of 16 residues. V shed 6 bases and J 5 bases; nucleotides not matched to a gene: 13. Germline V gene lookup returns CDR1 PRHDT and CDR2 FYEKMQ (reference sequence). CDR3 DNA sequence: TGTGCCAGCAGGGAAGAGGCACAGGGGGCAGGGGAGACCCAGTACTTC. Its translation is CASREEAQGAGETQYF.

This clone occurred a few times. The genes are TRBV11-3 and TRBJ2-5, with D unresolved. V lost 4 bases to trimming and J lost 2 bases, with 5 bases between them. From germline, CDR1 is SGHNT and CDR2 YENEEA. This CDR3 has 12 amino acids. In DNA form, the CDR3 reads TGTGCCAGCAGCTCAAATCAAGAGACCCAGTACTTC. Translation: CASSSNQETQYF. Drawing the rest from reference TRBV11-3 and TRBJ2-5, the complete variable domain is EAGVVQSPRYKIIEKKQPVAFWCNPISGHNTLYWYLQNLGQGPELLIRYENEEAVDDSQLPKDRFSAERLKGVDSTLKIQPAELGDSAVYLCASSSNQETQYFGPGTRLLVL.